The 19 T cell receptor beta chains below come from one sample, sequenced in a study of neurological immune-mediated disorders. TCRdb passed the 5' RACE reads through MiXCR, listing each CDR3 protein once. The sample has some 56,000 distinct CDR3 sequences, roughly 3.8% seen once. The sample comprised PBMCs. The origin of the receptors is a man between 60 and 75 years old with multiple sclerosis.

This clonotype was seen a few times. The genes are TRBV30 and TRBJ1-1, with D unresolved. This CDR3 contains 17 residues. Germline assignment: CDR1 GTSNPN and CDR2 SVGIG (reference sequence). Deletions cut 1 base from V and 0 bases from J, with 18 bases between. The CDR3 DNA follows: TGTGCCTGGAGTGGAAGTTGGACCAATAGTATGAACACTGAAGCTTTCTTT. Translating gives CAWSGSWTNSMNTEAFF.

This clonotype was recorded at least ten times. The rearrangement joins TRBV5-1 to TRBJ2-3; D might be TRBD1 or TRBD2, each matching 5 bases. Germline V CDR1 and CDR2: SGHRS, YFSETQ. V was shortened by 4 bases and J by 4 bases, with 13 bases between the two germline ends. CDR3 size: 14 residues. Here the CDR3 DNA reads TGCGCCAGCAGCGTGAGAGGGGCGCCAGATACGCAGTATTTT. It translates to CASSVRGAPDTQYF.

The V gene is TRBV29-1, the J gene TRBJ1-2, with no clear D. Germline V lookup: CDR1 SQVTM, CDR2 ANQGSEA. The CDR3 sequence is 12 residues long. Deletions cut 7 bases from V and 10 bases from J, with 19 bases between. For the CDR3, the DNA is TGCAGCGCCAGACACGGAGTTCTCCCCTACACCTTC. Its translation is CSARHGVLPYTF.

There are many counts of this clonotype. The V and J genes are TRBV7-9 and TRBJ2-5; D gene uncertain. Trimming removed 5 bases from V and 2 bases from J, with 15 bases in between. Germline CDR1 is SEHNR and CDR2 is FQNEAQ (reference sequence). The CDR3 consists of 15 residues. CDR3 nucleotides: TGTGCCAGCAGCCTAAATAAGGGAAGGCAAGAGACCCAGTACTTC. It translates to CASSLNKGRQETQYF. The full variable domain, in which reference TRBV7-9 and TRBJ2-5 provide the parts outside the CDR3, is DTGVSQNPRHKITKRGQNVTFRCDPISEHNRLYWYRQTLGQGPEFLTYFQNEAQLEKSRLLSDRFSAERPKGSFSTLEIQRTEQGDSAMYLCASSLNKGRQETQYFGPGTRLLVL.

The sample holds many counts of this clonotype. The chain links TRBV29-1 to TRBJ1-1; 8 nucleotides line up with TRBD1. Germline CDR1 is SQVTM and CDR2 is ANQGSEA. This CDR3 is 14 amino acids long. The V gene end was trimmed by 1 base and the J gene end by 5 bases; junction bases not matched to a gene: 6. The DNA of the CDR3 is TGCAGCGTTGAAGGGGACAGGACTAGAACTGAAGCTTTCTTT. Translation: CSVEGDRTRTEAFF. Combining the CDR3 with reference TRBV29-1 and TRBJ1-1 gives the whole variable domain SAVISQKPSRDICQRGTSLTIQCQVDSQVTMMFWYRQQPGQSLTLIATANQGSEATYESGFVIDKFPISRPNLTFSTLTVSNMSPEDSSIYLCSVEGDRTRTEAFFGQGTRLTVV.

Many counts were recorded for this clonotype. J is TRBJ1-1 and V is TRBV5-5, with D hard to call. The germline gives CDR1 SGHKS, CDR2 YYEKEE (reference sequence). Deletions cut 7 bases from V and 0 bases from J, with 16 bases between. The CDR3 runs 15 residues. This chain's CDR3 is CASADLGRMNTEAFF. CDR3 coding DNA: TGTGCCAGCGCGGATTTAGGACGGATGAACACTGAAGCTTTCTTT.

This sequence joins TRBV5-1 and TRBJ2-5; D remains ambiguous. V shed 1 base and J shed 2 bases, with 3 bases lying between them. Germline CDR1 reads SGHRS; CDR2 reads YFSETQ. The CDR3 contains 12 residues. This chain's CDR3 is CASSLQQETQYF. DNA for the CDR3: TGCGCCAGCAGCTTGCAACAAGAGACCCAGTACTTC. The full variable domain, its missing parts supplied by reference TRBV5-1 and TRBJ2-5, is KAGVTQTPRYLIKTRGQQVTLSCSPISGHRSVSWYQQTPGQGLQFLFEYFSETQRNKGNFPGRFSGRQFSNSRSEMNVSTLELGDSALYLCASSLQQETQYFGPGTRLLVL.

This clonotype was recorded many times. The chain joins TRBV27 to TRBJ1-1; weak D call: TRBD1 (6 bases). From germline, CDR1 is MNHEY and CDR2 SMNVEV (reference sequence). This CDR3 has 13 amino acids. Trimming shortened V by 7 bases and J by 5 bases, and 14 bases separated the two germline ends. The CDR3 sequence: CASTPGGRTEAFF. The CDR3 DNA reads TGTGCCAGCACCCCCGGGGGGCGAACTGAAGCTTTCTTT.

There are many counts of this clonotype. J is TRBJ2-7 and V is TRBV25-1, with D uncertain. This CDR3 has 12 amino acids. Germline V gives CDR1 MGHDK, CDR2 SYGVNS. Trimming stripped 3 bases from V and 4 bases from J, with 7 bases between. The CDR3 is CASSDNAYEQYF. DNA of the CDR3: TGTGCCAGCAGTGATAACGCATACGAGCAGTACTTC.

This clonotype was counted ten times or more. The chain links TRBV20-1 to TRBJ2-7; 15 bases are a match to TRBD2. Looked up from germline, CDR1 is DFQATT and CDR2 is SNEGSKA (reference sequence). This CDR3 region has 15 residues. In DNA form, the CDR3 reads TGCAGAGCAAGGACTAGCGGGAGGGCAAGGAACGCGCAGTACTTC. Translating gives CRARTSGRARNAQYF.

This clonotype was picked up many times. This chain links TRBV5-5 with TRBJ2-7; 15 nucleotides agree with TRBD2. The CDR3 has 17 amino acids. CDR1 and CDR2 from the germline V gene are SGHKS and YYEKEE (reference sequence). The trim removed 4 bases at V and 3 bases at J, leaving 8 bases unmatched. The CDR3 DNA reads as TGTGCCAGCAGCATGGGACTAGCGGGAGGATTTGACTACGAGCAGTACTTC. It specifies CASSMGLAGGFDYEQYF. Together with reference TRBV5-5 and TRBJ2-7, the CDR3 gives the full variable domain: DAGVTQSPTHLIKTRGQQVTLRCSPISGHKSVSWYQQVLGQGPQFIFQYYEKEERGRGNFPDRFSARQFPNYSSELNVNALLLGDSALYLCASSMGLAGGFDYEQYFGPGTRLTVT.

This clonotype was counted a few times. J is TRBJ2-1 and V is TRBV12-3 or TRBV12-4, with D perhaps TRBD1 or TRBD2 (5 bases each). V gave up 8 bases and J gave up 4 bases, with 15 bases separating them. The CDR3 is 14 amino acids. The CDR3, as DNA: TGTGCCAGCGGACGGGACGGGGTTTACAATGAGCAGTTCTTC. It translates to CASGRDGVYNEQFF.

The chain employs TRBV20-1 and TRBJ2-7, with 9 bases fitting TRBD2. Losses at the gene ends were 5 bases for V and 2 bases for J; bases not matched to a gene: 7. This CDR3 has 14 residues. CDR1 and CDR2 from the germline V gene are DFQATT and SNEGSKA (reference sequence). In DNA form, the CDR3 reads TGCAGTGCTGTACTAGCGGGCGTACCCTACGAGCAGTACTTC. Translated, it gives CSAVLAGVPYEQYF.

The chain combines TRBV30 with TRBJ2-7, with no clear D. Trimming left V 0 bases short and J 3 bases short, with 3 bases between. The length of the CDR3 is 11 residues. Germline CDR1 and CDR2: GTSNPN and SVGIG (reference sequence). For the CDR3, the DNA is TGTGCCTGGAGTGTTGGCTACGAGCAGTACTTC. This encodes CAWSVGYEQYF.

This clonotype was counted at least ten times. This chain connects TRBV18 to TRBJ2-5, with D maybe TRBD2 (5 bases). Germline loops: CDR1 KGHSH, CDR2 LQKENI. This CDR3 has 15 amino acids. Between the trimmed V and J ends, which lost 1 base and 5 bases, there was a span of 14 bases. The CDR3 reads CASSPRADLWETQYF. CDR3 sequence (DNA): TGTGCCAGCTCACCACGGGCGGACTTGTGGGAGACCCAGTACTTC.

This clonotype was found many times. J is TRBJ2-3 and V is TRBV20-1; TRBD1 agrees at 7 bases. CDR3 length: 13 residues. J lost 6 bases, V lost 8 bases, and 11 bases had no gene match. Germline V lookup: CDR1 DFQATT, CDR2 SNEGSKA (reference sequence). The CDR3 DNA reads TGCAGTTTCGGGACAGACGACCAGGATACGCAGTATTTT. Translated, it gives CSFGTDDQDTQYF.

This clonotype was counted ten times or more. The chain has TRBV20-1 and TRBJ1-5, with TRBD1 as a possible D gene (6 bases). CDR3 length: 16 residues. The germline V and J ends were trimmed by 0 bases and 3 bases, with 15 bases remaining between them. In germline, CDR1 is DFQATT, CDR2 SNEGSKA (reference sequence). CDR3 residues: CSARELTGPTNQPQHF. CDR3 bases: TGCAGTGCTAGAGAGCTGACAGGCCCCACCAATCAGCCCCAGCATTTT.

This clonotype came up many times. V gene TRBV6-6 combines with J gene TRBJ2-5, with TRBD2 matching over 11 bases. The CDR3 totals 17 residues. J gave up 2 bases and V 0 bases, and 5 bases lay outside the gene matches. Germline CDR1 reads MNHNY; CDR2 reads SVGAGI (reference sequence). Written as DNA, the CDR3 is TGTGCCAGCAGTTACTCTCTCCCTAGCGGGGGGCAAGAGACCCAGTACTTC. Its protein is CASSYSLPSGGQETQYF.

This clonotype was counted at least ten times. The J gene is TRBJ2-2, the V gene TRBV12-3 or TRBV12-4, with 7 bases lining up with TRBD2. The CDR3 has 13 residues. V lost 10 bases, J lost 4 bases, and 6 bases stayed unmatched. The CDR3 spells CATAGQGTGELFF. CDR3 coding DNA: TGTGCCACAGCGGGGCAAGGCACCGGGGAGCTGTTTTTT.